These 15 T cell receptor beta chains came from one sample sequenced in a study of early stage breast cancer tumors. Profiling relied on immunoSEQ multiplex PCR, and the TCRdb table lists in-frame clones only, not all of them. The data hold some 70,000 clones, with around 85% observed a single time. Sequenced sample: blood. Every receptor here comes from a person in their sixties or seventies with breast cancer.

The chain has TRBV14 and TRBJ1-2, with D possibly TRBD1 on 5 matching bases. CDR1 and CDR2 (germline): SGHDN, FVKESK. V dropped 4 bases and J dropped 4 bases, with 16 bases sitting between them. The CDR3 runs to 15 residues. The CDR3: CASSPAGGRLYGYTF. In DNA form, the CDR3 reads TGTGCCAGCAGCCCTGCCGGGGGACGTCTCTATGGCTACACCTTC. Based on the CDR3 plus reference TRBV14 and TRBJ1-2, the full variable domain is EAGVTQFPSHSVIEKGQTVTLRCDPISGHDNLYWYRRVMGKEIKFLLHFVKESKQDESGMPNNRFLAERTGGTYSTLKVQPAELEDSGVYFCASSPAGGRLYGYTFGSGTRLTVV.

The chain uses TRBV18 and TRBJ2-1, with 8 positions matching TRBD2. J was trimmed by 8 bases and V by 3 bases; bases with no gene match: 12. This CDR3 is 16 amino acids long. Germline CDR1 is KGHSH and CDR2 is LQKENI. The DNA of the CDR3 is TGTGCCAGCTCACCCCCACTAGCGGACAACCACGATGAGCAGTTCTTC. This gives the protein CASSPPLADNHDEQFF.

The V call is TRBV5-1, the J call TRBJ2-7, with D maybe TRBD1 (6 bases). CDR3 size: 13 residues. V was trimmed by 0 bases and J by 4 bases, leaving 8 bases between them. Germline assignment: CDR1 SGHRS and CDR2 YFSETQ. The CDR3 DNA is TGCGCCAGCAGCTTGGACAGGGCTTACGAGCAGTACTTC. It specifies CASSLDRAYEQYF.

Only one count was recorded for this clone. A junction end diverges from the germline sequence, so it may reflect a read error. The chain is built from TRBV7-7 and TRBJ1-1; 9 bases are a match to TRBD1. The CDR3 has 16 residues. The germline gives CDR1 SSHAT, CDR2 FNYEAQ (reference sequence). The CDR3 region is CASSLGDRGSNTEAFF. CDR3 coding DNA: TGTGCTAGCAGCTTAGGAGACAGGGGGTCGAACACTGAAGCTTTCTTT.

The chain recombines TRBV27 with TRBJ1-1, with TRBD1 as a possible D gene (5 bases). The V gene's germline CDR1 is MNHEY and CDR2 SMNVEV (reference sequence). There are 15 residues in the CDR3. V lost 6 bases to trimming and J lost 3 bases, with 17 bases between them. The CDR3 sequence is CASSLKGVEYTEAFF. The CDR3, as DNA: TGTGCCAGCAGCTTAAAAGGGGTGGAGTACACTGAAGCTTTCTTT.

The chain has TRBV5-8 and TRBJ1-5; 11 positions match TRBD1. Germline lookup yields CDR1 SGHTS and CDR2 YDEGEE. The CDR3 has 15 residues. Losses at the gene ends were 4 bases for V and 5 bases for J; bases not matched to a gene: 5. CDR3 sequence reads: CASSLDRGRDQPQHF. CDR3 nucleotides: TGTGCCAGCAGCCTGGACAGGGGGCGCGATCAGCCCCAGCATTTT.

The chain carries TRBV4-1 and TRBJ2-7, with TRBD1 matching 8 bases. Germline loops: CDR1 MGHRA, CDR2 YSYEKL. The CDR3 loop spans 17 amino acids. V gave up 0 bases and J gave up 2 bases; unmatched junction bases: 9. For the CDR3, the DNA is TGCGCCAGCAGCCAAGATCTGAGACAGGGGAACACCTACGAGCAGTACTTC. Translating it yields CASSQDLRQGNTYEQYF.

As DNA, the CDR3 is TGTGCCAGCAGCGGGAGGGATAATTGGAACATTCAGTACTTC. Protein sequence: CASSGRDNWNIQYF. This chain links TRBV7-8 with TRBJ2-4; the match to TRBD2 covers 7 bases. V shed 5 bases, J shed 7 bases, and the junction held 8 bases outside the gene matches. The CDR3 loop spans 14 amino acids. Germline-derived CDR1 and CDR2 are SGHVS and FQNEAQ.

The rearrangement links TRBV7-9 to TRBJ2-3, with D unresolved. CDR1 is SEHNR and CDR2 is FQNEAQ in the germline V gene (reference sequence). The CDR3 has 15 residues. V shed 5 bases and J shed 3 bases, with 15 bases lying between them. CDR3 sequence reads: CASSDSSWETDTQYF. The DNA of the CDR3 is TGTGCCAGCAGCGATAGTAGTTGGGAAACAGATACGCAGTATTTT.

This chain joins TRBV10-1 and TRBJ1-1, with D possibly matching TRBD1 (6 bases). V was shortened by 6 bases and J by 1 base, with 9 bases between the two germline ends. The CDR3 is 13 residues long. CDR1 and CDR2 from the germline V gene are WNHNN and SYGVQD (reference sequence). For the CDR3, the DNA is TGCGCCAGCAGAAGGGGGACGAACACTGAAGCTTTCTTT. Translation: CASRRGTNTEAFF.

The rearrangement links TRBV5-6 to TRBJ2-2; tentatively, D is TRBD1 (6 bases). This CDR3 contains 16 residues. Trimming took off 1 base at V and 2 bases at J, with 12 bases between the two ends. Germline CDR1 and CDR2: SGHDT and YYEEEE. The CDR3 sequence: CASSLLGQPNTGELFF. The CDR3 nucleotides are TGTGCCAGCAGCTTGTTAGGACAGCCTAACACCGGGGAGCTGTTTTTT.

The V and J genes are TRBV28 and TRBJ1-2; D is uncertain. CDR1 is MDHEN and CDR2 is SYDVKM in the germline V gene. The CDR3 length is 12 residues. V dropped 6 bases and J dropped 1 base, with 6 bases sitting between them. CDR3 coding DNA: TGTGCCAGCAGCTCCCTTAACTATGGCTACACCTTC. Its translation is CASSSLNYGYTF.

This rearrangement joins TRBV21-1 to TRBJ1-1. TRBV21-1 is a listed pseudogene. The CDR3 length is 16 residues. CDR3 coding DNA: TGTGCCAGCAAAAGTGATATAGGGCAACGCGACACTGAAGCTTTCTTT. This gives the protein CASKSDIGQRDTEAFF.

The chain recombines TRBV5-4 with TRBJ2-5; 8 bases map to TRBD2. This CDR3 spans 16 amino acids. J gave up 4 bases and V 1 base, and 9 bases lay outside the gene matches. Per the germline V gene, CDR1 is SGHNT and CDR2 is YYREEE (reference sequence). CDR3 sequence: CASSLSSGFPSETQYF. For the CDR3, the DNA is TGTGCCAGCAGCTTGTCTAGCGGGTTCCCCTCAGAGACCCAGTACTTC.

The chain carries TRBV18 and TRBJ1-6; D call uncertain. CDR1 is KGHSH, CDR2 LQKENI, per germline. CDR3 length: 13 amino acids. V lost 5 bases, J lost 8 bases, and 10 bases lay in between. The CDR3 nucleotides read TGTGCCAGCTCATCTGGCTCCGATTCACCCCTCCACTTT. Protein sequence: CASSSGSDSPLHF.